Below are 12 T cell receptor beta chains sequenced from a single sample in a study of patients and donors after allogeneic stem cell transplantation. From the RT-PCR reads, TCRdb called clonotypes with MiXCR, one entry per CDR3 protein. The data show over 150,000 distinct CDR3 sequences, over 25% seen once. Input material: blood, either unsorted or a sorted T cell fraction (not recorded which). Receptor source: a human donor who was either an allogeneic HSCT recipient or a stem cell or donor lymphocyte infusion donor (not recorded which). It is not recorded whose cells these are; they may come from a transplant donor.

This clonotype was counted only a few times. This CDR3 reads CASSARLVTDTQYF. The CDR3 DNA follows: TGCGCCAGCAGCGCCCGACTAGTGACAGATACGCAGTATTTT. The rearrangement joins TRBV4-1 to TRBJ2-3, with a tentative D call TRBD2 (6 bases). The CDR3 consists of 14 residues. Per the germline V gene, CDR1 is MGHRA and CDR2 is YSYEKL. Trimming took off 5 bases at V and 3 bases at J, with 12 bases between the two ends.

The CDR3 is CASSTRREFGTDTQYF. The CDR3 coding sequence is TGTGCCAGCAGCACTCGCCGGGAGTTCGGCACAGATACGCAGTATTTT. The V gene is TRBV27, the J gene TRBJ2-3, with D possibly TRBD2 on 6 matching bases. CDR3 length: 16 residues. The germline gives CDR1 MNHEY, CDR2 SMNVEV (reference sequence). V gave up 6 bases and J gave up 1 base, with 17 bases separating them.

The chain couples TRBV7-2 to TRBJ2-3, with 8 nucleotides matching TRBD2. CDR3 length equals 17 residues. Germline CDR1 is SGHTA and CDR2 is FQGNSA. V gave up 2 bases and J gave up 7 bases; unmatched junction bases: 14. The CDR3 DNA sequence: TGTGCCAGCAGCTTACCCGGTTTAGCGGGATTGGGGAATACGCAGTATTTT. The encoded protein is CASSLPGLAGLGNTQYF.

The chain's CDR3 is CASSQVNSNTGELFF. Here the CDR3 DNA reads TGTGCCAGCAGCCAAGTAAACTCGAACACCGGGGAGCTGTTTTTT. The chain has TRBV3-1 and TRBJ2-2; no definite D call. V was trimmed by 1 base and J by 0 bases, leaving 6 bases between them. The CDR3 is made up of 15 amino acids. CDR1 and CDR2 (germline): LGHDT, YNNKEL (reference sequence).

This clonotype was seen a handful of times. The gene calls are TRBV6-2 or TRBV6-3 and TRBJ1-5; 7 bases agree with TRBD1. From germline, CDR1 is MNHEY and CDR2 SVGEGT. V lost 0 bases and J lost 13; bases outside the gene matches: 9. The CDR3 totals 14 residues. CDR3 in DNA: TGTGCCAGCAGTTACTCAGGGGGCGGGAATCCTCAGCATTTT. Protein product: CASSYSGGGNPQHF.

This clonotype came up many times. The chain is built from TRBV29-1 and TRBJ1-2; TRBD1 might be the D (5 bases). Germline lookup yields CDR1 SQVTM and CDR2 ANQGSEA. The V gene lost 6 bases and the J gene lost 7 bases, with 18 bases spanning the gap. CDR3 length: 13 amino acids. CDR3 sequence (DNA): TGCAGCGTCCCGACAGCGTCGTGGGGTGGCTACACCTTC. Its protein is CSVPTASWGGYTF.

The CDR3: CASSQEGPWGEQYF. In DNA form, the CDR3 reads TGCGCCAGCAGCCAAGAGGGCCCCTGGGGGGAGCAGTACTTC. The chain employs TRBV4-3 and TRBJ2-7; possibly TRBD1 or TRBD2 for D (5 bases each). This CDR3 has 14 residues. Trimming left V 0 bases short and J 7 bases short, with 13 bases between. Germline CDR1 LGHNA, CDR2 YSLEER.

This clonotype was counted only a few times. The V call is TRBV5-6, the J call TRBJ1-4; D might be TRBD1 (5 bases). The germline CDR1 and CDR2 sequences are SGHDT and YYEEEE. The CDR3 loop spans 17 amino acids. Trimming shortened V by 0 bases and J by 5 bases, and 17 bases separated the two germline ends. The CDR3 nucleotides are TGTGCCAGCAGCTTGGCGGGTGACAGAAGATTCAATGAAAAACTGTTTTTT. As protein: CASSLAGDRRFNEKLFF. Filled out from reference TRBV5-6 and TRBJ1-4, the complete variable domain reads DAGVTQSPTHLIKTRGQQVTLRCSPKSGHDTVSWYQQALGQGPQFIFQYYEEEERQRGNFPDRFSGHQFPNYSSELNVNALLLGDSALYLCASSLAGDRRFNEKLFFGSGTQLSVL.

The V and J genes are TRBV29-1 and TRBJ2-3, with a weak D call TRBD1 (6 bases). CDR1 and CDR2 from the germline V gene are SQVTM and ANQGSEA. V lost 6 bases and J 3 bases, leaving 16 bases between the germline ends. This CDR3 contains 14 residues. In nucleotides, the CDR3 is TGCAGCGTCCCCCGCCAGGGGTGGACAGATACGCAGTATTTT. Amino acid sequence: CSVPRQGWTDTQYF.

The chain couples TRBV20-1 to TRBJ2-7, with 7 nucleotides matching TRBD1. The junction had 9 bases not matched to a gene; V was cut back by 1 base and J by 3 bases. Germline CDR1 reads DFQATT; CDR2 reads SNEGSKA (reference sequence). The length of the CDR3 is 15 residues. CDR3 protein: CSARANTGAFYEQYF. As DNA, the CDR3 is TGCAGTGCTAGAGCAAATACAGGGGCCTTCTACGAGCAGTACTTC.

The chain joins TRBV15 to TRBJ2-2, with 8 bases identical to TRBD2. The germline V gene has CDR1 LNHNV and CDR2 YYDKDF (reference sequence). The trim removed 6 bases at V and 6 bases at J, leaving 9 bases unmatched. This CDR3 region has 15 residues. The CDR3 sequence is CATRSLREGPGELFF. CDR3 sequence (DNA): TGTGCCACCAGAAGCCTACGGGAGGGGCCCGGGGAGCTGTTTTTT.

This chain links TRBV6-5 with TRBJ2-2, with 10 nucleotides matching TRBD1. Unmatched junction bases numbered 5, after V lost 0 bases and J lost 4 bases. This CDR3 is built from 17 residues. Germline CDR1 MNHEY, CDR2 SVGAGI. The CDR3 DNA follows: TGTGCCAGCAGTTACTCCTTGGGACAGGGGCCCACCGGGGAGCTGTTTTTT. This gives the protein CASSYSLGQGPTGELFF.